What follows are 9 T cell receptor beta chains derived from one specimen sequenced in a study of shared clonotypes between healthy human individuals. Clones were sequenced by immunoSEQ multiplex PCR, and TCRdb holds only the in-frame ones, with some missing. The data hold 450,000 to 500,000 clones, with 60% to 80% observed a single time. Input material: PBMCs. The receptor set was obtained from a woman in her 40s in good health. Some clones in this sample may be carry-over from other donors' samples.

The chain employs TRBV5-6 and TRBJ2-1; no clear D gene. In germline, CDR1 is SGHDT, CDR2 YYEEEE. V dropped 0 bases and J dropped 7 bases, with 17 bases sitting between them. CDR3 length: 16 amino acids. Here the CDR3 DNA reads TGTGCCAGCAGCTTGGCCCTGAGCCTGGGTTTGAATGAGCAGTTCTTC. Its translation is CASSLALSLGLNEQFF.

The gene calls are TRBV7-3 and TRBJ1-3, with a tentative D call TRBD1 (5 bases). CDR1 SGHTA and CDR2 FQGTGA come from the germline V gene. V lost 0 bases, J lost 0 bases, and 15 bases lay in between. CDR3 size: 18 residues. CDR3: CASSLTGGAGGSGNTIYF. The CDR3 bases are TGTGCCAGCAGCTTAACGGGCGGGGCAGGAGGCTCTGGAAACACCATATATTTT.

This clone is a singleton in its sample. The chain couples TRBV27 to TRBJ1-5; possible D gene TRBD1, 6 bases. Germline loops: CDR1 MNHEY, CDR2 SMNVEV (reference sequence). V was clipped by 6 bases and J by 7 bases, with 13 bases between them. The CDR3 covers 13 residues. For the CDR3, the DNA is TGTGCCAGCAGCCCAGGGGTATGGCAGCCCCAGCATTTT. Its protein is CASSPGVWQPQHF.

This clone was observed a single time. The CDR3 bases are TGTGCCAGCAGTTACAACCCCCTTAACAGGGGCGGGGGTCAGCCCCAGCATTTT. This translates into CASSYNPLNRGGGQPQHF. The chain has TRBV28 and TRBJ1-5; 7 positions match TRBD1. V was clipped by 4 bases and J by 6 bases; unmatched bases: 18. This CDR3 has 18 amino acids. Germline values: CDR1 MDHEN, CDR2 SYDVKM.

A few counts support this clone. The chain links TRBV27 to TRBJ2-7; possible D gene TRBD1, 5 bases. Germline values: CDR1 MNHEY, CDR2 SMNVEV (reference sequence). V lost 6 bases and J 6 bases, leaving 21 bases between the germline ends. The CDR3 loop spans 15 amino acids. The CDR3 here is CASSISASGSSEQYF. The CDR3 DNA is TGTGCCAGCAGCATTTCGGCGTCAGGGTCGAGCGAGCAGTACTTC.

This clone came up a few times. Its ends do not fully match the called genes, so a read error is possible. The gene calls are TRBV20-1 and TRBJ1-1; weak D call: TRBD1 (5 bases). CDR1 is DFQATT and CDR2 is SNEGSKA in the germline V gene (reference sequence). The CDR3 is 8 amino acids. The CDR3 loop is CSSGTLSF. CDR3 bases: TGCAGTTCCGGGACCCTAAGCTTT.

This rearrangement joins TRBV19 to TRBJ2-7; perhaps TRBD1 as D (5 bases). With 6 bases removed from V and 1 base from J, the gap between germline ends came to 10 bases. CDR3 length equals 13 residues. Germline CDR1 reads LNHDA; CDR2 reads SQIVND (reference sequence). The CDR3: CASSKPGSYEQYF. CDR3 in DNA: TGTGCCAGTAGCAAGCCAGGGTCCTACGAGCAGTACTTC.

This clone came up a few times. In DNA, the CDR3 is TGCGCCAGCAGCTTGGGCGGGGGGGCCAGCTCCTACGAGCAGTACTTC. Protein product: CASSLGGGASSYEQYF. This chain links TRBV5-1 with TRBJ2-7; 9 bases are shared with TRBD2. From germline, CDR1 is SGHRS and CDR2 YFSETQ. The CDR3 is 16 amino acids. The junction had 4 bases not matched to a gene; V was cut back by 0 bases and J by 0 bases.

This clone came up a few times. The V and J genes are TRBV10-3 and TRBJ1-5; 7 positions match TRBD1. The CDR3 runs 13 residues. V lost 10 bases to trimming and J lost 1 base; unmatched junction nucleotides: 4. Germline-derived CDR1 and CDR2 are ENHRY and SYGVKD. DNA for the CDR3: TGTGCCACGACGGACAGGAGCAATCAGCCCCAGCATTTT. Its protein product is CATTDRSNQPQHF.